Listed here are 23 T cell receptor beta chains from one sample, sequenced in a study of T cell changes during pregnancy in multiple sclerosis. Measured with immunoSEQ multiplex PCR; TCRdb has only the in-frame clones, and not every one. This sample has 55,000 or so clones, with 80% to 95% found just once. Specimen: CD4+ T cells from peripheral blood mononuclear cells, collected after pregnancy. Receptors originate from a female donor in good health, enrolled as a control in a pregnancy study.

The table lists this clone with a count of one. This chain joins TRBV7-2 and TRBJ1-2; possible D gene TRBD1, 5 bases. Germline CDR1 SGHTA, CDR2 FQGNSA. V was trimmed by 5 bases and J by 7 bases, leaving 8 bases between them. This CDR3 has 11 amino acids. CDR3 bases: TGTGCCAGCAGCGCCGGGGGTGGCTACACCTTC. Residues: CASSAGGGYTF.

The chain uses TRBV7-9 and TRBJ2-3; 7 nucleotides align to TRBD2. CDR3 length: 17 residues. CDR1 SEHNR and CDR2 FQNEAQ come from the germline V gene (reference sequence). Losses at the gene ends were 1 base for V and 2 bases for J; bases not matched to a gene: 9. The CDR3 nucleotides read TGTGCCAGCAGCTTAGGTTTCTGGGAGGGGATCACAGATACGCAGTATTTT. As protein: CASSLGFWEGITDTQYF.

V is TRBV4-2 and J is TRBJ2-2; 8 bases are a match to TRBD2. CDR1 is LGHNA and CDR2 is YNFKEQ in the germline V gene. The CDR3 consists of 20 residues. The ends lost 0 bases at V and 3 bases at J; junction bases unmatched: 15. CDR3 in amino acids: CASSQDLVSPGLVDTGELFF. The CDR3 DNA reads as TGTGCCAGCAGCCAAGATCTTGTCTCTCCGGGACTAGTGGACACCGGGGAGCTGTTTTTT.

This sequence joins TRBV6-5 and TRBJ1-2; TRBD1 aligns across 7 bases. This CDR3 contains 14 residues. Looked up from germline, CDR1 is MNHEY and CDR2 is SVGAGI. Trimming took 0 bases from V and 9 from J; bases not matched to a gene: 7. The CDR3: CASSYSGGGGRYTF. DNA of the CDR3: TGTGCCAGCAGTTACTCCGGAGGGGGCGGTCGCTACACCTTC.

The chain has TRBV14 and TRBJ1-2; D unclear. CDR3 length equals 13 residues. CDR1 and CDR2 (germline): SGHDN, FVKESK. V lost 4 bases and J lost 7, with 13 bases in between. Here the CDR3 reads CASSPAVRGGYTF. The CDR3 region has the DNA TGTGCCAGCAGCCCGGCGGTCCGGGGTGGCTACACCTTC.

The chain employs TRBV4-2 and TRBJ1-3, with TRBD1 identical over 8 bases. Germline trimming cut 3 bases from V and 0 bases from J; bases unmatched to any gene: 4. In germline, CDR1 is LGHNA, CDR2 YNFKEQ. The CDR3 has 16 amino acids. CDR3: CASSQAQGVSGNTIYF. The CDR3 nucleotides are TGTGCCAGCAGCCAGGCACAGGGGGTCTCTGGAAACACCATATATTTT.

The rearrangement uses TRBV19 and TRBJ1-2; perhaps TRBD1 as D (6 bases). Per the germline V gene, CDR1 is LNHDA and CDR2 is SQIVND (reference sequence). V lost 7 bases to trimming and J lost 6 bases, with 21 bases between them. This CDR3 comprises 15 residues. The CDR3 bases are TGTGCCAGTAACCCCGCCGCCTACAGGGAGCATGGCTACACCTTC. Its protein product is CASNPAAYREHGYTF.

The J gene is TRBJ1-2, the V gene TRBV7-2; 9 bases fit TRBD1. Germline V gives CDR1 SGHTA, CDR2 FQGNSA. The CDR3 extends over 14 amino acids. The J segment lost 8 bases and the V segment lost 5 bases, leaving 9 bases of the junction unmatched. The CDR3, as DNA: TGTGCCAGCAGCCCAGGGGGACAGGGCCGGGGCTACACCTTC. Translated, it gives CASSPGGQGRGYTF.

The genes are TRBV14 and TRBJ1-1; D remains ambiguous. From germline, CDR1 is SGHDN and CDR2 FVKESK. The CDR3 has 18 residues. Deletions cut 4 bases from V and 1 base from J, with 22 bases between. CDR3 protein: CASSPWRALRLSNTEAFF. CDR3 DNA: TGTGCCAGCAGCCCCTGGCGAGCTCTGCGACTCTCGAACACTGAAGCTTTCTTT.

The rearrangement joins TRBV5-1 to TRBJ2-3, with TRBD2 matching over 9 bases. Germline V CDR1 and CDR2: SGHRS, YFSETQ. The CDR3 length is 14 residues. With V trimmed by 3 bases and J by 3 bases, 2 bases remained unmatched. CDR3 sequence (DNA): TGCGCCAGCAGCTCAACTAGCGGGACAGATACGCAGTATTTT. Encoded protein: CASSSTSGTDTQYF.

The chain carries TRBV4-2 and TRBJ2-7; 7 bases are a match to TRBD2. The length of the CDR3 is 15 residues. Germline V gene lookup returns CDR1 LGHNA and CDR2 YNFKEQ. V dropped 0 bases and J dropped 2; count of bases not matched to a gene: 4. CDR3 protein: CASSQDAGEPYEQYF. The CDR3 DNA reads TGTGCCAGCAGCCAAGATGCGGGGGAGCCCTACGAGCAGTACTTC.

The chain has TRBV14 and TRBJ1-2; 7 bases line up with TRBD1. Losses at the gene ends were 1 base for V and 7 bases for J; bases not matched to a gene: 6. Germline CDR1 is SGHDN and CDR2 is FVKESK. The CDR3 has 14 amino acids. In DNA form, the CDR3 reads TGTGCCAGCAGCCAAGCAAGGGGGCAGGGTGGCTACACCTTC. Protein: CASSQARGQGGYTF. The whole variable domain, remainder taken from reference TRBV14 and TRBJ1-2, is EAGVTQFPSHSVIEKGQTVTLRCDPISGHDNLYWYRRVMGKEIKFLLHFVKESKQDESGMPNNRFLAERTGGTYSTLKVQPAELEDSGVYFCASSQARGQGGYTFGSGTRLTVV.

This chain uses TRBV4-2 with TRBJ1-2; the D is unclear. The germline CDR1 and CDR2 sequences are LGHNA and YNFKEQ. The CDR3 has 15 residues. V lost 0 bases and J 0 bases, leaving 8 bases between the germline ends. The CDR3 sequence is CASSQDGLSNYGYTF. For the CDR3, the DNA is TGTGCCAGCAGCCAAGACGGGTTGTCTAACTATGGCTACACCTTC.

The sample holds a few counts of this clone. The CDR3 sequence is CARSYPEDTEAFF. CDR3 in DNA: TGTGCCAGAAGCTACCCTGAGGACACTGAAGCTTTCTTT. This rearrangement joins TRBV5-3 to TRBJ1-1; D call uncertain. TRBV5-3 is known as an ORF, though its function is uncertain. The germline V and J ends were trimmed by 3 bases and 3 bases, with 9 bases remaining between them. The CDR3 loop spans 13 amino acids.

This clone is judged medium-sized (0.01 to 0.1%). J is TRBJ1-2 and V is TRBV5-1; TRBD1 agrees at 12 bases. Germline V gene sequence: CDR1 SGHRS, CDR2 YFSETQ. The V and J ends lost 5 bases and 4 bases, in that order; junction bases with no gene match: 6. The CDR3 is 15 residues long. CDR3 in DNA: TGCGCCAGCAGTCCCGGGACAGGGGGCGGCTATGGCTACACCTTC. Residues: CASSPGTGGGYGYTF.

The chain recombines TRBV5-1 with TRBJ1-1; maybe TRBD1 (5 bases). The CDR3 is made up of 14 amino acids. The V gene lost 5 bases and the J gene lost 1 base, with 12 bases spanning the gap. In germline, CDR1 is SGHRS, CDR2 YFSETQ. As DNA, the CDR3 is TGCGCCAGCAGGAGACAAGGACAGAACACTGAAGCTTTCTTT. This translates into CASRRQGQNTEAFF.

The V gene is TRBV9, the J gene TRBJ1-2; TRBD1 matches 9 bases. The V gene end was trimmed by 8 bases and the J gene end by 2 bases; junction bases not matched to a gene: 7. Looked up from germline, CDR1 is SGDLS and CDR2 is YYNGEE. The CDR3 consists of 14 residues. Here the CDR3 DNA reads TGTGCCAGTGCGCCGGGACAGGGCAACTATGGCTACACCTTC. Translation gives CASAPGQGNYGYTF.

The chain's CDR3 is CASSLPLGPGYGYTF. The CDR3 DNA reads TGTGCCAGCAGCTTGCCCCTCGGTCCGGGCTATGGCTACACCTTC. V usage is TRBV5-4 and J usage is TRBJ1-2; no firm D call. The CDR3 covers 15 residues. The germline V and J ends were trimmed by 1 base and 4 bases, with 14 bases remaining between them. The germline CDR1 and CDR2 sequences are SGHNT and YYREEE (reference sequence). The full variable domain, rest sourced from reference TRBV5-4 and TRBJ1-2, is ETGVTQSPTHLIKTRGQQVTLRCSSQSGHNTVSWYQQALGQGPQFIFQYYREEENGRGNFPPRFSGLQFPNYSSELNVNALELDDSALYLCASSLPLGPGYGYTFGSGTRLTVV.

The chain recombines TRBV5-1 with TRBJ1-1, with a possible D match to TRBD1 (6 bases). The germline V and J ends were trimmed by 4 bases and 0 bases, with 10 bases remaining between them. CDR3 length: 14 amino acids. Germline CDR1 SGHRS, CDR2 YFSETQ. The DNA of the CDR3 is TGCGCCAGCAGCGCCGGGACACTGAACACTGAAGCTTTCTTT. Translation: CASSAGTLNTEAFF.

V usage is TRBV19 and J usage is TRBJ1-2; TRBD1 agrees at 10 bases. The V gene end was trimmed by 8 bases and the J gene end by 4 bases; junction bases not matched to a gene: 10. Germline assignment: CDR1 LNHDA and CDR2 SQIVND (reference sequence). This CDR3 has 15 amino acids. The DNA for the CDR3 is TGTGCCAGTCAACGGCCGGGACAGGGGACCTATGGCTACACCTTC. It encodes CASQRPGQGTYGYTF.

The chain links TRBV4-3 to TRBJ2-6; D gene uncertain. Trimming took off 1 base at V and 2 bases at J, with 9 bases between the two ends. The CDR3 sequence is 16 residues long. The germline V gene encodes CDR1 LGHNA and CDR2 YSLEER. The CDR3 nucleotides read TGCGCCAGCAGCCAAGTTCTGGCGGCTGGGGCCAACGTCCTGACTTTC. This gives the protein CASSQVLAAGANVLTF.

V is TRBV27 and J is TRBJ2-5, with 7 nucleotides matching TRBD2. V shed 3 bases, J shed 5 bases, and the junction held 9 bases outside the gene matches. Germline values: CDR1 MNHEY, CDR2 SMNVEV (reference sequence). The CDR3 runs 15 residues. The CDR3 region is CASSFIEGGRETQYF. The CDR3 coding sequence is TGTGCCAGCAGTTTTATCGAGGGAGGGAGGGAGACCCAGTACTTC.

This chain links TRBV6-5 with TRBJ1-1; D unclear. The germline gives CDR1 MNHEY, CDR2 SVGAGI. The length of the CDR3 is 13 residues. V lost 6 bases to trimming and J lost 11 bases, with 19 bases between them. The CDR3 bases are TGTGCCAGCAGGCAAACTTCCACAACCGGGGCTTTCTTT. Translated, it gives CASRQTSTTGAFF.